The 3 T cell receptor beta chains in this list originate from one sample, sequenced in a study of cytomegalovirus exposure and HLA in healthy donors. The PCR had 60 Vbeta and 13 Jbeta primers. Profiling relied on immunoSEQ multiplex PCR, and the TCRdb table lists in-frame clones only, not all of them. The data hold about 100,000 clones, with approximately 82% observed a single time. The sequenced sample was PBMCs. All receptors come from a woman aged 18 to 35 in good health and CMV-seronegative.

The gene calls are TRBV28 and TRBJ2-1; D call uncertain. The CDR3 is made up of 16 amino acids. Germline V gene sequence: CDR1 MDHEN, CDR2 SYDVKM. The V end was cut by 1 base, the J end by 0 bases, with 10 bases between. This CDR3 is CASSLLPRSSYNEQFF. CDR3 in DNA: TGTGCCAGCAGTTTATTACCCCGTAGCTCCTACAATGAGCAGTTCTTC.

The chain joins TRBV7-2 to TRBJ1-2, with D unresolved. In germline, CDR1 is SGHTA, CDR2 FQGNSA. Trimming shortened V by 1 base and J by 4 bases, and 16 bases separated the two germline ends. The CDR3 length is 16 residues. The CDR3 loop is CASSLDRRTRGYGYTF. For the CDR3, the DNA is TGTGCCAGCAGCTTAGACAGAAGAACCCGGGGCTATGGCTACACCTTC.

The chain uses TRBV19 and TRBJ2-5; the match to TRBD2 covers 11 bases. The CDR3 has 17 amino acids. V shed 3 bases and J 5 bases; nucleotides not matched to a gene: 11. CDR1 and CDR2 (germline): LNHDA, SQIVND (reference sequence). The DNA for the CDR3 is TGTGCCAGTAGTATCAGACTAGCGGGGCTATTGGCGGAGACCCAGTACTTC. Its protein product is CASSIRLAGLLAETQYF.